Listed here are 20 T cell receptor beta chains from one sample, sequenced in a study of T cell responses to AZD1222 COVID-19 vaccine (dated by TCRdb to the early 2020s). The library was generated by the immunoSEQ multiplex PCR assay. In its TCRdb copy, this immuneACCESS table keeps in-frame sequences only and misses some clones. Where compared with another copy, unresolved V genes explain less than half of these, and the others have no known cause. The sample profile shows about 130,000 clones; more than 70% of them were found once. Around 1.5% of the sample comes from the top ten. What the time point label conveys for this sample: baseline before first vaccination. The specimen was peripheral blood, collected on day 0 of AZD1222 vaccination. The receptors here all came from an adult in good health.

This chain links TRBV9 with TRBJ1-4; D gene ambiguous. Trimming took 0 bases from V and 8 from J, leaving 17 bases between them. The germline V gene encodes CDR1 SGDLS and CDR2 YYNGEE. The CDR3 loop spans 16 amino acids. CDR3 DNA: TGTGCCAGCAGCGTAGGGCCGTCCGTTCCTGGGGAAAAACTGTTTTTT. This translates into CASSVGPSVPGEKLFF.

The chain has TRBV28 and TRBJ1-2; a weak D match, TRBD1 (5 bases). V lost 2 bases, J lost 7 bases, and 20 bases lay in between. The CDR3 is made up of 16 amino acids. Germline V gene lookup returns CDR1 MDHEN and CDR2 SYDVKM. The CDR3 sequence: CASSLKAPQGLPGYTF. In DNA, the CDR3 is TGTGCCAGCAGTTTAAAGGCCCCCCAGGGTTTACCTGGCTACACCTTC.

The chain has TRBV27 and TRBJ2-1; TRBD1 matches at 12 bases. Trimming cost V 7 bases and J 7 bases; bases outside gene matches: 8. The germline CDR1 and CDR2 sequences are MNHEY and SMNVEV (reference sequence). This CDR3 spans 15 amino acids. This CDR3 reads CASTEEGQGANEQFF. CDR3 sequence (DNA): TGTGCCAGCACCGAAGAGGGACAGGGGGCGAATGAGCAGTTCTTC.

This chain's CDR3 is CASSPWTGGKGEQYF. The DNA for the CDR3 is TGTGCCAGCTCACCATGGACAGGGGGAAAGGGCGAGCAGTACTTC. This sequence joins TRBV18 and TRBJ2-7, with 10 bases identical to TRBD1. Looked up from germline, CDR1 is KGHSH and CDR2 is LQKENI. The CDR3 runs to 15 residues. V lost 2 bases, J lost 6 bases, and 7 bases stayed unmatched.

The V and J genes are TRBV29-1 and TRBJ2-3; 7 bases agree with TRBD1. CDR1 is SQVTM and CDR2 is ANQGSEA in the germline V gene. This CDR3 spans 17 amino acids. The V and J ends lost 7 bases and 2 bases, in that order; junction bases with no gene match: 18. Here the CDR3 DNA reads TGCAGCGCTGTCATTCGAAAAGCGGACAGGCACACAGATACGCAGTATTTT. It yields the protein CSAVIRKADRHTDTQYF.

This clone was seen only once. V gene TRBV7-9 combines with J gene TRBJ2-1; the D gene is possibly TRBD2 (6 bases). V lost 6 bases and J lost 4, with 10 bases in between. Looked up from germline, CDR1 is SEHNR and CDR2 is FQNEAQ (reference sequence). This CDR3 contains 13 residues. CDR3 sequence reads: CASRPGVYNEQFF. In DNA form, the CDR3 reads TGTGCCAGCAGGCCGGGAGTGTACAATGAGCAGTTCTTC.

Only a few counts were recorded for this clone. The V call is TRBV29-1, the J call TRBJ1-2; D unclear. In germline, CDR1 is SQVTM, CDR2 ANQGSEA. V lost 2 bases to trimming and J lost 8 bases, with 9 bases between them. CDR3 length: 11 amino acids. The CDR3 coding sequence is TGCAGCGTTGAATTAGGAGGCGGCTACACCTTC. Residues: CSVELGGGYTF.

The rearrangement links TRBV5-8 to TRBJ1-2; TRBD1 agrees at 8 bases. This CDR3 comprises 15 residues. Germline loops: CDR1 SGHTS, CDR2 YDEGEE. Trimming removed 1 base from V and 3 bases from J; junction bases left unmatched: 5. For the CDR3, the DNA is TGTGCCAGCAGCTTGCGTGGACAGGGCGACTATGGCTACACCTTC. Translated, it gives CASSLRGQGDYGYTF.

V usage is TRBV7-3 and J usage is TRBJ2-2, with D possibly called TRBD1 or TRBD2 (6 bases each). Looked up from germline, CDR1 is SGHTA and CDR2 is FQGTGA. Trimming took 1 base from V and 3 from J, leaving 12 bases between them. There are 16 residues in the CDR3. The CDR3 here is CASSLKRGVHTGELFF. DNA for the CDR3: TGTGCCAGCAGCTTAAAGAGGGGGGTCCACACCGGGGAGCTGTTTTTT.

This clone was observed once. This sequence joins TRBV4-1 and TRBJ1-6; a possible D gene is TRBD1 (5 bases). The CDR3 loop spans 17 amino acids. Germline V gives CDR1 MGHRA, CDR2 YSYEKL. The V and J ends lost 8 bases and 4 bases respectively, with 21 bases between them. CDR3 amino acids: CASLPVRGGGYNSPLHF. In DNA form, the CDR3 reads TGCGCCAGCCTCCCCGTTAGGGGTGGCGGGTATAATTCACCCCTCCACTTT.

The gene calls are TRBV15 and TRBJ2-7, with D perhaps matching TRBD1 or TRBD2 (5 bases each). Trimming cost V 3 bases and J 5 bases, with 11 bases left between them. The CDR3 has 13 amino acids. The germline CDR1 and CDR2 sequences are LNHNV and YYDKDF (reference sequence). The chain's CDR3 is CATSRVRGNEQYF. Written as DNA, the CDR3 is TGTGCCACCAGCAGGGTGAGGGGAAACGAGCAGTACTTC.

The CDR3: CASSSPGGLTEAFF. In DNA form, the CDR3 reads TGTGCCAGCAGTTCGCCGGGTGGGCTTACTGAAGCTTTCTTT. The chain recombines TRBV28 with TRBJ1-1, with D unclear. CDR1 is MDHEN and CDR2 is SYDVKM in the germline V gene. The CDR3 length is 14 residues. V was trimmed by 4 bases and J by 5 bases, leaving 14 bases between them. Supplemented by reference TRBV28 and TRBJ1-1, the full variable domain reads DVKVTQSSRYLVKRTGEKVFLECVQDMDHENMFWYRQDPGLGLRLIYFSYDVKMKEKGDIPEGYSVSREKKERFSLILESASTNQTSMYLCASSSPGGLTEAFFGQGTRLTVV.

The chain couples TRBV3-1 (or the pseudogene TRBV3-2) to TRBJ1-1, with a possible D match to TRBD1 (6 bases). The CDR3 has 17 amino acids. Trimming took off 4 bases at V and 1 base at J, with 19 bases between the two ends. In germline, CDR1 is LGHDT, CDR2 YNNKEL (reference sequence). DNA for the CDR3: TGTGCCAGCAGCCCAAGGGGGGGGAGGGGTCGGAACACTGAAGCTTTCTTT. Protein product: CASSPRGGRGRNTEAFF.

The gene calls are TRBV4-3 and TRBJ1-4; D might be TRBD1 (6 bases). In germline, CDR1 is LGHNA, CDR2 YSLEER. This CDR3 has 18 amino acids. Trimming stripped 1 base from V and 7 bases from J, with 22 bases between. CDR3 loop: CASSQVGPMGGASEKLFF. DNA of the CDR3: TGCGCCAGCAGCCAAGTGGGCCCGATGGGGGGCGCTTCTGAAAAACTGTTTTTT.

This clone was counted between two and nine times. CDR3 nucleotides: TGTGCCAGTAGGCAAGGGGTGGACACTGAAGCTTTCTTT. It yields the protein CASRQGVDTEAFF. This chain connects TRBV19 to TRBJ1-1; maybe TRBD1 (5 bases). Germline assignment: CDR1 LNHDA and CDR2 SQIVND (reference sequence). The CDR3 covers 13 residues. V shed 6 bases and J shed 3 bases, with 11 bases lying between them.

The chain recombines TRBV6-5 with TRBJ1-3, with TRBD1 as a possible D gene (5 bases). This CDR3 is built from 14 residues. Germline V gene data show CDR1 as MNHEY and CDR2 as SVGAGI. Trimming pared 2 bases from V and 3 bases from J, leaving 8 bases between. The CDR3 here is CASSYGDLGNTIYF. CDR3 nucleotide sequence: TGTGCCAGCAGTTACGGGGACCTTGGAAACACCATATATTTT.

A single count supports this clone. V usage is TRBV14 and J usage is TRBJ2-1, with TRBD2 identical over 8 bases. Trimming at V came to 1 base and at J to 0 bases, leaving 11 bases not matched to a gene. Germline V lookup: CDR1 SGHDN, CDR2 FVKESK. The CDR3 is 19 residues long. CDR3: CASSQGEFSGKSSYNEQFF. The DNA of the CDR3 is TGTGCCAGCAGCCAAGGCGAGTTTAGCGGGAAGAGCTCCTACAATGAGCAGTTCTTC.

The chain combines TRBV24-1 with TRBJ2-7, with D unresolved. Trimming stripped 3 bases from V and 5 bases from J, with 10 bases between. The CDR3 runs to 13 residues. Germline-derived CDR1 and CDR2 are KGHDR and SFDVKD. CDR3 sequence: CATSDPLRDEQYF. In DNA, the CDR3 is TGTGCCACCAGTGATCCCCTCCGGGACGAGCAGTACTTC.

This rearrangement joins TRBV14 to TRBJ1-2; a possible D gene is TRBD1 (6 bases). Germline lookup yields CDR1 SGHDN and CDR2 FVKESK. V lost 1 base, J lost 4 bases, and 10 bases lay in between. The CDR3 has 14 residues. CDR3 bases: TGTGCCAGCAGCCAAGGGACAGCTCTCTATGGCTACACCTTC. Translated, it gives CASSQGTALYGYTF.

V usage is TRBV19 and J usage is TRBJ1-2; possible D gene TRBD1, 6 bases. V was cut by 4 bases and J by 4 bases, with 10 bases left in between. The CDR3 extends over 13 amino acids. Germline V gene lookup returns CDR1 LNHDA and CDR2 SQIVND (reference sequence). DNA for the CDR3: TGTGCCAGTAGTACGTGGACAGCCTATGGCTACACCTTC. Translated: CASSTWTAYGYTF. Supplemented by reference TRBV19 and TRBJ1-2, the full variable domain reads DGGITQSPKYLFRKEGQNVTLSCEQNLNHDAMYWYRQDPGQGLRLIYYSQIVNDFQKGDIAEGYSVSREKKESFPLTVTSAQKNPTAFYLCASSTWTAYGYTFGSGTRLTVV.